The clone carrying this TCR beta chain is a singleton in its sample. Sequencing was performed with immunoSEQ multiplex PCR; in TCRdb, only in-frame clones are kept and a portion is missing. The profile covers 70,000 to 80,000 clones, with about 89% appearing a single time and roughly 8.9% taken by the ten largest. The germline V gene has CDR1 MNHEY and CDR2 SVGAGI. The V gene lost 10 bases and the J gene lost 7 bases, with 20 bases spanning the gap. The CDR3 is 13 residues long. This sample is drawn from a study of control samples from healthy donors and cancer patients. The sequenced sample was PBMCs. The chain is built from TRBV6-5 and TRBJ2-7; D is undetermined. The clonotype originates from a woman aged 45-59 years with colorectal cancer. The CDR3, as DNA: TGTGCCACGCTGCAAAGGGCCCCAGGAGAGCAGTACGTC. As protein: CATLQRAPGEQYV.